The 14 T cell receptor beta chains below come from one sample, sequenced in a study of blood T cells in healthy people across ages (dated by TCRdb to about 2015). Library method: 5' RACE. Data came from an Illumina HiSeq 2500. A second PCR of about 6 to 11 cycles was performed with a sample-barcoded 5' primer and a J-beta primer mix. The public sequencing data were trimmed at Q25 with fastp and processed into clonotypes with MiXCR by TCRdb, which kept only in-frame beta chains. Each entry merges the rows of one CDR3 protein and shows their most common DNA and genes. The sample data list approximately 690,000 distinct CDR3 sequences, and less than 45% of these were observed just once. Approximately 31% of the sample lies in the top ten. Input material: blood. These receptors originate from a man at least 80 years old in good health.

The DNA for the CDR3 is TGTGCCATACAGCGAAACTCCTACGAGCAGTACTTC. Amino acid sequence: CAIQRNSYEQYF. The genes are TRBV7-2 and TRBJ2-7, with D hard to call. Trimming cost V 10 bases and J 0 bases, with 10 bases left between them. This CDR3 is built from 12 residues. Looked up from germline, CDR1 is SGHTA and CDR2 is FQGNSA.

The CDR3 protein is CASSTSEYEQFF. Written as DNA, the CDR3 is TGCGCCAGCAGCACTAGCGAGTACGAGCAGTTCTTC. The rearrangement joins TRBV5-1 to TRBJ2-1; 7 bases match TRBD2. The CDR3 consists of 12 residues. Germline values: CDR1 SGHRS, CDR2 YFSETQ. The J segment lost 10 bases and the V segment lost 4 bases, leaving 5 bases of the junction unmatched.

This clonotype has more than one count but fewer than ten. J is TRBJ2-7 and V is TRBV6-5; D may match TRBD1 or TRBD2 (5 bases each). This CDR3 is 14 amino acids long. CDR1 is MNHEY, CDR2 SVGAGI, per germline. V lost 5 bases and J lost 6, with 17 bases in between. CDR3 nucleotides: TGTGCCAGCAGTCCTGGTGAGAGAGGGACCGAGCAGTACTTC. Its protein product is CASSPGERGTEQYF.

This clonotype came up once. The junction does not match germline at one end; this may be a read error. V is TRBV28 and J is TRBJ2-1; 7 bases agree with TRBD2. In germline, CDR1 is MDHEN, CDR2 SYDVKM. There are 13 residues in the CDR3. The CDR3 DNA follows: TGTGCCAGCGGTTTGGGAGGGCCGGAGACCCAGTTCTTC. Its translation is CASGLGGPETQFF.

The rearrangement links TRBV6-5 to TRBJ1-5; 7 positions agree with TRBD1. This CDR3 has 15 amino acids. Losses at the gene ends were 6 bases for V and 3 bases for J; bases not matched to a gene: 8. CDR1 is MNHEY, CDR2 SVGAGI, per germline. In DNA form, the CDR3 reads TGTGCCAGCAGCGCCGTAGGGGGCAACAATCAGCCCCAGCATTTT. Translated, it gives CASSAVGGNNQPQHF.

In this sample, this clonotype turned up many times. The chain employs TRBV20-1 and TRBJ2-5, with D perhaps matching TRBD2 (6 bases). Germline V gene sequence: CDR1 DFQATT, CDR2 SNEGSKA (reference sequence). The CDR3 length is 14 residues. Trimming took 5 bases from V and 5 from J, leaving 18 bases between them. For the CDR3, the DNA is TGCAGTGCTTGGAGGGGCTCTGGGGGGGAGACCCAGTACTTC. It translates to CSAWRGSGGETQYF.

Notes on this clonotype: A much bigger clone sits one base away, suggesting this may be a read error. The chain recombines TRBV5-1 with TRBJ2-7; possible D gene TRBD1, 5 bases. The CDR3 is 12 residues long. The ends were cut back, 4 bases at V and 6 bases at J, with 11 bases in the middle. Germline assignment: CDR1 SGHRS and CDR2 YFSETQ. The CDR3: CASSEWGAEQYF. The CDR3 DNA follows: TGCGCCAGCAGCGAATGGGGCGCCGAGCAGTACTTC.

This clonotype was counted many times. V gene TRBV7-8 combines with J gene TRBJ1-2; D call uncertain. V lost 5 bases and J 4 bases, leaving 14 bases between the germline ends. Looked up from germline, CDR1 is SGHVS and CDR2 is FQNEAQ. The CDR3 is 14 residues long. The CDR3 region has the DNA TGTGCCAGCAGCGGAATCGGAATCCGCTATGGCTACACCTTC. Translating gives CASSGIGIRYGYTF.

This clonotype was recorded at least ten times. The CDR3 region has the DNA TGTGCCACCAGCAGAGATATCCTAGCGGGAGTTAGTGAGCAGTTCTTC. Amino acids: CATSRDILAGVSEQFF. V is TRBV15 and J is TRBJ2-1, with 10 bases fitting TRBD2. V lost 0 bases, J lost 9 bases, and 8 bases stayed unmatched. Germline values: CDR1 LNHNV, CDR2 YYDKDF (reference sequence). This CDR3 comprises 16 residues. The full variable domain, with the rest looked up from reference TRBV15 and TRBJ2-1, is DAMVIQNPRYQVTQFGKPVTLSCSQTLNHNVMYWYQQKSSQAPKLLFHYYDKDFNNEADTPDNFQSRRPNTSFCFLDIRSPGLGDTAMYLCATSRDILAGVSEQFFGPGTRLTVL.

This clonotype has at least ten counts. The chain uses TRBV7-2 and TRBJ2-3; no clear D gene. This CDR3 comprises 12 residues. Per the germline V gene, CDR1 is SGHTA and CDR2 is FQGNSA. V lost 5 bases, J lost 5 bases, and 8 bases lay in between. This CDR3 is CASSPTRDTQYF. DNA for the CDR3: TGTGCCAGCAGCCCCACCCGAGATACGCAGTATTTT.

The rearrangement joins TRBV6-2 or TRBV6-3 to TRBJ2-5; 13 positions agree with TRBD2. Trimming took 4 bases from V and 4 from J; bases not matched to a gene: 0. The CDR3 has 14 residues. Germline CDR1 reads MNHEY; CDR2 reads SVGEGT. As DNA, the CDR3 is TGTGCCAGCAGTTGGACTAGCGGGGGAGAGACCCAGTACTTC. It yields the protein CASSWTSGGETQYF.

V and J are TRBV6-2 or TRBV6-3 and TRBJ2-3; possible D gene TRBD1, 6 bases. CDR3 length: 15 residues. CDR1 is MNHEY and CDR2 is SVGEGT in the germline V gene. V was cut by 5 bases and J by 7 bases, with 19 bases left in between. The CDR3 here is CASSKVGATQNTQYF. CDR3 DNA sequence: TGTGCCAGCAGTAAGGTGGGGGCCACACAAAATACGCAGTATTTT.

The chain couples TRBV6-1 to TRBJ2-5, with D tentatively TRBD1 (5 bases). The CDR3 has 16 residues. Germline lookup yields CDR1 MNHNS and CDR2 SASEGT. V was pared by 6 bases and J by 2 bases, with 19 bases between. The CDR3 is CASSVIQGTGQETQYF. The CDR3 coding sequence is TGTGCCAGCAGCGTCATCCAAGGCACAGGACAAGAGACCCAGTACTTC.

The rearrangement uses TRBV27 and TRBJ2-3; TRBD1 aligns across 8 bases. V lost 5 bases to trimming and J lost 5 bases; unmatched junction nucleotides: 6. CDR1 is MNHEY, CDR2 SMNVEV, per germline (reference sequence). The CDR3 is 14 amino acids. CDR3 sequence: CASSGSTGVDTQYF. DNA for the CDR3: TGTGCCAGCAGTGGTTCGACAGGGGTAGATACGCAGTATTTT.